Here is one TCR beta chain with its context. Germline trimming cut 3 bases from V and 3 bases from J; bases unmatched to any gene: 10. Germline CDR1 is SGHAT and CDR2 is FQNNGV. CDR3 length equals 17 residues. Produced via immunoSEQ multiplex PCR; TCRdb's table is partial and in-frame only. The sample lists tens of thousands of clones, roughly 88% occurring once. These data belong to a study of blood T cell repertoires in COVID-19. About the study: Sample material is recorded as cDNA or gDNA derived from T cells, B-cell-depleted T cells, or PBMCs.

The TCR sequence derives from a human donor in a cohort sampled during active COVID-19. This chain links TRBV11-2 with TRBJ1-3, with 8 bases fitting TRBD1. The sample was peripheral blood. The CDR3 region is CASSFSFSRGRGNTIYF. The DNA of the CDR3 is TGTGCCAGCAGCTTCTCTTTTTCCAGGGGGCGTGGAAACACCATATATTTT.